This T cell receptor (beta chain) originates from a study of T cell responses to AZD1222 COVID-19 vaccine (dated by TCRdb to about 2021). Looking at the study overall: Because spike-specific TCR depth and breadth did not differ between the two schedules, AZD1222 recipients who got a second dose at roughly 4 weeks were pooled with those who got a second dose at roughly 12 weeks. TCR sequencing was performed for about 240 trial participants, of whom around 200 were given two doses of AZD1222 and approximately 26 were given two doses of MenACWY control vaccine. Trial participants were enrolled by age into 18-55, 56-69 and 70-plus year subgroups, with around 140, 26 and 57 TCR-sequenced participants respectively. Results the study describes overall, beyond this receptor: The 56-69-year group was small, and its depth increase did not reach significance, likely because of low power. Participants were mostly white British and included more females than males, and it was suggested by the authors that clonal diversity may have been underestimated. No day 14 peak-response samples were available, so repertoires were characterized only after the peak T cell response. Reportedly, close to half of the unique spike-specific TCRs recognized epitopes lying outside the regions that are mutated in the B.1.351 and B.1.1.7 variants. Conclusions about previously exposed vaccinees were limited because only five to seven AZD1222 recipients were SARS-CoV-2 seropositive at baseline. The whole spike protein was spanned by vaccine-associated CD4 TCRs, and dominant responses were seen in regions 160-218 and 743-854. After two AZD1222 doses, spike-specific TCR breadth and depth were significantly higher than at day 0 and than in MenACWY recipients.

A word on this clone: The target of this receptor is not known. Nothing much larger sits one base from this clone, and base qualities are not available.

The CDR3 regions of human TCRbeta chains were analyzed by immunosequencing. In the authors' own workflow: Repertoire TCRs were checked for matches against a reference library of SARS-CoV-2-specific TCRs that had been generated using the MIRA antigen-specificity platform. Breadth meant the fraction of unique TCRs that were SARS-CoV-2-associated, whereas depth meant the fraction of total T cells that were SARS-CoV-2-associated. Each spike-specific TCR was assigned to its reactive spike region and to a CD4 or CD8 class using the MIRA data. Log10-transformed breadth and depth values were compared by one-way ANOVA with Sidak's multiple comparisons tests. TCRdb's version of the immuneACCESS table is confined to in-frame rearrangements and falls short of the full clone set. An unresolved V gene accounts for under half of the shortfall where checked; the remainder is of unknown origin. The DNA was the basis for D and trimming; V, J and clone size are from that table. Here the sample has about 110,000 clones; roughly nine tenths occur a single time. The ten largest clonotypes hold around 7% of the sample.

What this sample's time point label stands for: baseline before first vaccination. The vaccinee samples were drawn from two UK trials, COV001 and COV002, one of which was a single-blind randomized controlled phase 2/3 trial testing AZD1222 (ChAdOx1 nCoV-19) in healthy adults. For TCRbeta chain sequencing, PBMC samples from trial participants were taken at day 0 and at day 28 after the second dose. Specimen: peripheral blood, collected on day 0 of AZD1222 vaccination. This TCR came from an adult in good health.

This receptor carries the CDR3 CASTDRGPNQPQHF. The sequenced DNA is TGTGCCAGCACCGACAGGGGACCTAATCAGCCCCAGCATTTT. This chain is built from TRBV2 and TRBJ1-5; TRBD1 matches 8 bases in the middle. V trim: 7 bases; J trim: 4 bases; unmatched bases: 6. The CDR3 numbers 14 residues from cysteine through phenylalanine. Here the CDR3 DNA is all that survives: 42 bases in frame from base 1. As encoded in the germline V gene, CDR1 is SNHLY while CDR2 is FYNNEI. Reference TRBV2 and TRBJ1-5 genes cover what lies past the CDR3, so the full variable domain is EPEVTQTPSHQVTQMGQEVILRCVPISNHLYFYWYRQILGQKVEFLVSFYNNEISEKSEIFDDQFSVERPDGSNFTLKIRSTKLEDSAMYFCASTDRGPNQPQHFGDGTRLSIL.